This T cell receptor (beta chain) was recorded in a study of vaccination effects on CD4 cells after COVID-19. Notes on the study in general: Small numbers of convalescent patients limited the study. It also lacked early post-infection timepoints. Late post-vaccination samples showed marked contraction of infection- and vaccine-induced clones. Healthy vaccine recipients' vaccine-induced clones were almost all SARS-CoV-2 mono-reactive.

Details on this clone: Its antigen is unidentified.

The ends were cut back, 2 bases at V and 8 bases at J, with 12 bases in the middle. The CDR3 covers 13 residues. Researchers isolated CD4+ T cells once approximately 10 days of culture had elapsed. BNT162b2 vaccine or mRNA-1273 vaccine was given to participants in two doses. Profiling relied on immunoSEQ multiplex PCR, and the TCRdb table lists in-frame clones only, not all of them. The profile shows around 50,000 clones, roughly three quarters of them singletons. The clonotype originates from a human donor who received a COVID-19 vaccine. The sequencing here drew on CD4+ T cells from PBMCs cultured without peptide, taken after COVID-19 vaccination. The chain employs TRBV12-3 or TRBV12-4 and TRBJ1-2; D call uncertain. The CDR3 region has the DNA TGTGCCAGCAGTTTACGTGGGAGGGTAGGCTACACCTTC. Translating gives CASSLRGRVGYTF.